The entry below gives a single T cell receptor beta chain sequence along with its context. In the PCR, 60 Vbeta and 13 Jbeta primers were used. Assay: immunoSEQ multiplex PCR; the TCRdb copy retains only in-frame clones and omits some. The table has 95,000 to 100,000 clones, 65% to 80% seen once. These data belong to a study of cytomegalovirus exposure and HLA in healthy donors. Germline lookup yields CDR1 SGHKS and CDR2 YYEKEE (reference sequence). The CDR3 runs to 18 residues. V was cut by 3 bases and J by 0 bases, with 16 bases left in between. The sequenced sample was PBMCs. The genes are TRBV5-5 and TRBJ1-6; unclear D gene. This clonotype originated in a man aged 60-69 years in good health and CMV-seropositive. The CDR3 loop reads CASSSPSGPSSYNSPLHF. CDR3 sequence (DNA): TGTGCCAGCAGCTCCCCCAGCGGGCCGAGCTCCTATAATTCACCCCTCCACTTT.